This T cell receptor beta chain was sequenced in a study of T cell repertoires in cytomegalovirus infection. At the level of the study: Indications of both CMV infection and matching HLA type were provided by public TCR beta signatures. Notes on the study in general: CMV-specific HLA-C-restricted TCR beta clonotypes dominated the ex vivo response.

TCRdb reprocessed the reads with MiXCR, giving one entry per CDR3 protein. The sample carries approximately 990,000 distinct CDR3 sequences, approximately 33% recorded once. This CDR3 spans 16 amino acids. V was shortened by 1 base and J by 2 bases, with 14 bases between the two germline ends. Per germline, CDR1 SGHNT and CDR2 YYREEE (reference sequence). This clonotype turned up a few times. The antigen is unknown. The receptor was isolated from a human donor in good health (CMV status not recorded). Some clones in this sample may be carry-over from other donors' samples. The chain couples TRBV5-4 to TRBJ2-3; tentative D call: TRBD2 (5 bases). The input for sequencing was cultured CD8+ T cells from PBMCs, taken from culture after CMV antigen stimulation. CDR3 bases: TGTGCCAGCAGCTTGAAGAGGGAGAGGGCCACAGATACGCAGTATTTT. Translation: CASSLKRERATDTQYF.